This TCR beta chain was documented in a study of PD-1 blockade in classical Hodgkin lymphoma. Details on this clone: As yet, its antigen is unknown.

Clones were sequenced by immunoSEQ multiplex PCR, and TCRdb holds only the in-frame ones, with some missing. The top ten hold 3.3% of the sample, which has about 11,000 clones, approximately 74% seen once. V dropped 6 bases and J dropped 0; count of bases not matched to a gene: 12. CDR3 size: 18 residues. Germline lookup yields CDR1 MNHEY and CDR2 SMNVEV (reference sequence). Time point given: cycle 4 day 1 (C4D1), after 5 to 7 weeks of nivolumab. Each patient's relapse followed autologous stem cell transplantation, and brentuximab vedotin exposure varied. Purified CD4+ T cells were obtained from thawed PBMCs through magnetic negative selection. Study findings and constraints: Exclusion applied to patients who initiated nivolumab less than 1 year following ASCT. Compared with baseline, CD4+ but not CD8+ TCR diversity had risen significantly by C4D1. The causes of the repertoire differences, possibly disease activity or prior therapy, remain undefined. Similar baseline diversity was found in complete responders and newly diagnosed patients.

The J gene is TRBJ2-5, the V gene TRBV27, with 11 bases identical to TRBD2. The specimen was CD4+ T cells from blood, collected before the fourth cycle of nivolumab. This TCR was sampled from a human donor with classical Hodgkin lymphoma. This chain's CDR3 is CASRRQLAGVSYQETQYF. The CDR3 DNA sequence: TGTGCCAGCAGGCGACAACTAGCGGGAGTCTCGTACCAAGAGACCCAGTACTTC.